This is a list of T cell receptor beta chains from one sample in a study of T cell repertoires in cytomegalovirus infection. In TCRdb, the reads were re-called with MiXCR into one record per CDR3 protein. The table has about 920,000 distinct CDR3 sequences, approximately 32% seen once. The antigens for these receptors are not known. Sequenced material: cultured CD8+ T cells from PBMCs, taken from culture after CMV antigen stimulation. The origin of the receptors is a human donor in good health (CMV status not recorded). Some clones in this sample may be carry-over from other donors' samples. Each CDR3 is given with its conserved first and last residue. D genes are given only for firm matches. Size is omitted from some rows. Given values are once, few, many or a class for expanded clones.

>TRBD1|TRBJ2-3|TRBV6-1|.
CASSRSSTGVSNTDTQYF
TGTGCCAGCAGTCGCTCGTCAACAGGGGTCTCTAACACAGATACGCAGTATTTT
>.|TRBJ1-3|TRBV2|.
CVSKSPAGNTIYF
TGTGTCAGCAAGAGCCCGGCCGGAAACACCATATATTTT
>.|TRBJ2-1|TRBV12-3/TRBV12-4|many
CASSLGNYNEQFF
TGTGCCAGCAGTTTGGGCAATTACAATGAGCAGTTCTTC
>.|TRBJ1-5|TRBV4-3|.
CASSQKRAGPQHF
TGCGCCAGCAGCCAGAAAAGAGCTGGGCCCCAGCATTTT
>.|TRBJ1-2|TRBV7-6|few
CASSLALTPYGYTF
TGTGCCAGCAGCTTAGCGCTTACTCCCTATGGCTACACCTTC
>TRBD1|TRBJ1-4|TRBV27|.
CASKQGGGEKLFF
TGTGCCAGCAAGCAGGGGGGCGGTGAAAAACTGTTTTTT
>TRBD2|TRBJ2-3|TRBV28|.
CASSLAPHQKRGQANSDTQYF
TGTGCCAGCAGTTTAGCCCCCCACCAGAAGCGGGGGCAAGCAAATTCAGATACGCAGTATTTT
>.|TRBJ1-6|TRBV20-1|few
CSAREWDSYNSPLHF
TGCAGTGCTAGGGAGTGGGACTCCTATAATTCACCCCTCCACTTT
>.|TRBJ1-1|TRBV7-2|many
CASSYRQALNTEAFF
TGTGCCAGCAGCTACAGACAGGCACTGAACACTGAAGCTTTCTTT
>TRBD1|TRBJ1-1|TRBV19|.
CASSEGQVHTEAFF
TGTGCCAGTAGTGAGGGACAGGTACACACTGAAGCTTTCTTT
>.|TRBJ1-1|TRBV5-1|few
CASTPRPNTEAFF
TGCGCCAGCACTCCCCGACCTAACACTGAAGCTTTCTTT
>.|TRBJ2-5|TRBV25-1|.
CASSAPGNSQYF
TGTGCCAGCAGTGCTCCCGGGAACTCCCAGTACTTC
>.|TRBJ1-5|TRBV24-1|.
CATSDFTGRPQHF
TGTGCCACCAGTGACTTTACAGGGCGGCCCCAGCATTTT
>.|TRBJ1-1|TRBV7-9|few
CASSNFGQNTEAFF
TGTGCCAGCAGCAATTTTGGACAGAACACTGAAGCTTTCTTT
>.|TRBJ2-7|TRBV7-2|.
CASSLHPGAGEQYF
TGTGCCAGCAGCTTACATCCAGGAGCGGGCGAGCAGTACTTC
>.|TRBJ2-7|TRBV6-5|few
CASSYTVGGVAYEQYF
TGTGCCAGCAGTTACACAGTGGGAGGAGTAGCGTACGAGCAGTACTTC
>TRBD1|TRBJ2-3|TRBV7-6|many
CASSSPGTGGTDTQYF
TGTGCCAGCAGCTCCCCGGGGACAGGGGGCACAGATACGCAGTATTTT
>.|TRBJ1-6|TRBV6-4|few
CASSDLPKASNSPLHF
TGTGCCAGCAGTGACCTCCCCAAGGCGTCAAATTCACCCCTCCACTTT
>.|TRBJ2-7|TRBV7-6|many
CASSFGTSSYEQYF
TGTGCCAGCAGCTTCGGTACTAGCTCCTACGAGCAGTACTTC